This T cell receptor (beta chain) emerged from a study of T cells in Graves' hyperthyroidism and ophthalmopathy. Overall study results and limits: The majority of expanded thyroid clonotypes above 0.001 also appeared in blood.

CDR3 length: 14 residues. V lost 5 bases and J 2 bases, leaving 13 bases between the germline ends. Per germline, CDR1 MNHNS and CDR2 SASEGT. This clonotype was seen once. Its antigen is unidentified. Diagnoses were established using clinical symptoms, serum thyroxine and TRAb, thyroid ultrasound and orbital computed tomography. Using around 10 ml of fresh peripheral blood, PBMCs were prepared. RNA transcripts gave rise to amplified TCR beta CDR3 regions. The primer set for the first-round RT-PCR of the TCR CDR3 was HTBI. TCRdb ran MiXCR on the multiplex PCR reads and lists one entry per CDR3 protein. The data show around 580,000 distinct CDR3 sequences, with over 15% seen just once and around 18% held by the top ten.

The sequencing sample was made of blood. This sequence joins TRBV6-1 and TRBJ2-7; D not resolved. This clonotype originated in a woman under 30 with Graves' hyperthyroidism. CDR3 loop: CASSRNRPPYEQYF. The CDR3 nucleotides are TGTGCCAGCAGTAGAAACCGGCCGCCCTACGAGCAGTACTTC.